The 19 T cell receptor beta chains in this list originate from one sample, sequenced in a study of blood T cell repertoires in COVID-19. Only in-frame clones appear in the TCRdb table, and some are missing; sequencing was by immunoSEQ multiplex PCR. In the table there are 150,000 or so clones, 75% to 90% of which are singletons. The sequenced sample was PBMCs or T cells enriched from blood (not recorded which). Source of these receptors: a man between 65 and 85 years old who had been exposed to COVID-19.

The rearrangement links TRBV2 to TRBJ1-2; the match to TRBD1 covers 7 bases. The J segment lost 13 bases and the V segment lost 1 base, leaving 6 bases of the junction unmatched. This CDR3 spans 12 amino acids. Germline CDR1 is SNHLY and CDR2 is FYNNEI. The CDR3 is CASSEEQGSITF. In nucleotides, the CDR3 is TGTGCCAGCAGTGAAGAACAGGGGAGTATCACCTTC.

V usage is TRBV7-3 and J usage is TRBJ1-1; unclear D gene. The CDR3 consists of 11 residues. V dropped 4 bases and J dropped 4 bases, with 4 bases sitting between them. Germline V gene sequence: CDR1 SGHTA, CDR2 FQGTGA. In DNA form, the CDR3 reads TGTGCCAGCAGCTCATTCACTGAAGCTTTCTTT. It translates to CASSSFTEAFF.

The V and J genes are TRBV19 and TRBJ1-1, with TRBD1 matching 7 bases. With V trimmed by 6 bases and J by 1 base, 2 bases remained unmatched. This CDR3 has 13 amino acids. CDR1 LNHDA and CDR2 SQIVND come from the germline V gene (reference sequence). CDR3: CASSGQANTEAFF. The CDR3 DNA follows: TGTGCCAGTAGCGGACAGGCGAACACTGAAGCTTTCTTT.

The chain carries TRBV7-2 and TRBJ1-2; no clear D gene. V lost 5 bases, J lost 2 bases, and 12 bases lay in between. The CDR3 has 14 residues. The germline V gene encodes CDR1 SGHTA and CDR2 FQGNSA. CDR3 amino acids: CASSPTGSNYGYTF. The DNA of the CDR3 is TGTGCCAGCAGCCCGACGGGATCGAACTATGGCTACACCTTC.

This clone was found a few times. The CDR3 loop reads CASRRLGGSTNEKLFF. The CDR3 DNA follows: TGTGCCAGCAGGCGGTTGGGGGGATCAACTAATGAAAAACTGTTTTTT. The chain combines TRBV7-9 with TRBJ1-4; a weak D match, TRBD1 (5 bases). The ends were cut back, 6 bases at V and 0 bases at J, with 14 bases in the middle. Germline V gene data show CDR1 as SEHNR and CDR2 as FQNEAQ (reference sequence). The CDR3 consists of 16 residues.

J is TRBJ2-7 and V is TRBV14; D is possibly TRBD2 (6 bases). CDR3 size: 17 residues. The ends were cut back, 1 base at V and 7 bases at J, with 23 bases in the middle. The germline CDR1 and CDR2 sequences are SGHDN and FVKESK. The CDR3 DNA is TGTGCCAGCAGCCAAGCGTGGCGCGCGGGACCCCTGGGGGAGCAGTACTTC. This codes for CASSQAWRAGPLGEQYF.

The chain uses TRBV5-4 and TRBJ1-1; D gene uncertain. The V gene lost 3 bases and the J gene lost 3 bases, with 6 bases spanning the gap. The V gene's germline CDR1 is SGHNT and CDR2 YYREEE (reference sequence). The CDR3 totals 12 residues. The CDR3 protein is CASSSQDTEAFF. In DNA form, the CDR3 reads TGTGCCAGCAGCTCCCAGGACACTGAAGCTTTCTTT.

The chain links TRBV27 to TRBJ1-2; TRBD1 agrees at 8 bases. V shed 6 bases and J 10 bases; nucleotides not matched to a gene: 7. The CDR3 contains 12 residues. Germline V gene sequence: CDR1 MNHEY, CDR2 SMNVEV (reference sequence). The CDR3 bases are TGTGCCAGCAGACGAGACAGGGGTGACTACACCTTC. Its translation: CASRRDRGDYTF.

J is TRBJ2-3 and V is TRBV7-9, with 9 bases fitting TRBD2. V lost 1 base and J lost 1; bases outside the gene matches: 6. The CDR3 has 17 residues. Germline V gives CDR1 SEHNR, CDR2 FQNEAQ (reference sequence). The CDR3 loop is CASSLVKASGGTDTQYF. The CDR3 bases are TGTGCCAGCAGCTTAGTTAAGGCTAGCGGGGGCACAGATACGCAGTATTTT.

The CDR3: CSAGDLTDKGYTF. CDR3 nucleotide sequence: TGCAGCGCCGGAGATCTGACAGACAAAGGCTACACCTTC. The genes are TRBV29-1 and TRBJ1-2; possibly TRBD1 for D (5 bases). The CDR3 extends over 13 amino acids. The germline V gene has CDR1 SQVTM and CDR2 ANQGSEA. The V end was cut by 7 bases, the J end by 8 bases, with 20 bases between.

V is TRBV2 and J is TRBJ2-2, with 7 bases fitting TRBD1. CDR3 length: 15 residues. With V trimmed by 6 bases and J by 4 bases, 8 bases remained unmatched. CDR1 is SNHLY, CDR2 FYNNEI, per germline. Here the CDR3 reads CASSSDRVGTGELFF. CDR3 DNA sequence: TGTGCCAGCAGCTCCGACAGGGTTGGCACCGGGGAGCTGTTTTTT.

The genes are TRBV28 and TRBJ2-1, with TRBD2 identical over 10 bases. Trimming at V came to 6 bases and at J to 6 bases, leaving 8 bases not matched to a gene. CDR1 is MDHEN, CDR2 SYDVKM, per germline. The CDR3 runs to 15 residues. The DNA for the CDR3 is TGTGCCAGCAGCGAAGCGGGAGGGCCGCTCAATGAGCAGTTCTTC. Translating it yields CASSEAGGPLNEQFF.

This chain joins TRBV10-3 and TRBJ1-2; no reliable D call. The CDR3 extends over 14 amino acids. Trimming stripped 8 bases from V and 3 bases from J, with 16 bases between. From germline, CDR1 is ENHRY and CDR2 SYGVKD. This CDR3 is CAIRPMVADYGYTF. CDR3 sequence (DNA): TGTGCCATCCGGCCGATGGTGGCGGACTATGGCTACACCTTC.

J is TRBJ1-2 and V is TRBV7-7; the match to TRBD1 covers 8 bases. Germline V lookup: CDR1 SSHAT, CDR2 FNYEAQ (reference sequence). This CDR3 region has 15 residues. V shed 1 base, J shed 4 bases, and the junction held 5 bases outside the gene matches. The chain's CDR3 is CASSLEAGGFYGYTF. The CDR3 nucleotides read TGTGCCAGCAGCTTAGAGGCAGGGGGCTTCTATGGCTACACCTTC.

V is TRBV29-1 and J is TRBJ2-5; TRBD1 matches 8 bases. The germline CDR1 and CDR2 sequences are SQVTM and ANQGSEA. There are 13 residues in the CDR3. J was trimmed by 5 bases and V by 6 bases; bases with no gene match: 8. The CDR3 protein is CSVSKGTGETQYF. CDR3 nucleotides: TGCAGCGTGAGCAAAGGGACAGGCGAGACCCAGTACTTC.

This clone was observed a few times. V and J are TRBV7-9 and TRBJ2-2; TRBD2 is a possible D gene (5 bases). Per the germline V gene, CDR1 is SEHNR and CDR2 is FQNEAQ (reference sequence). V was shortened by 1 base and J by 3 bases, with 9 bases between the two germline ends. CDR3 length: 15 amino acids. DNA for the CDR3: TGTGCCAGCAGCTTAGGAGGGAAATACACCGGGGAGCTGTTTTTT. Translated, it gives CASSLGGKYTGELFF. Complete variable domain (other parts from reference TRBV7-9 and TRBJ2-2): DTGVSQNPRHKITKRGQNVTFRCDPISEHNRLYWYRQTLGQGPEFLTYFQNEAQLEKSRLLSDRFSAERPKGSFSTLEIQRTEQGDSAMYLCASSLGGKYTGELFFGEGSRLTVL.

The chain carries TRBV5-1 and TRBJ2-3, with TRBD1 matching 7 bases. Germline values: CDR1 SGHRS, CDR2 YFSETQ. The V gene end was trimmed by 3 bases and the J gene end by 4 bases; junction bases not matched to a gene: 8. The CDR3 contains 15 residues. DNA for the CDR3: TGCGCCAGCAGCTCTCCGACAGGGAAGGCAGATACGCAGTATTTT. This translates into CASSSPTGKADTQYF.

This chain links TRBV30 with TRBJ1-1, with D hard to call. This CDR3 contains 12 residues. The V end lost 4 bases, the J end lost 1 base, and 7 bases lay between the germline ends. In germline, CDR1 is GTSNPN, CDR2 SVGIG (reference sequence). CDR3 nucleotide sequence: TGTGCCTGGAAAAGAGGGAACACTGAAGCTTTCTTT. This sequence encodes CAWKRGNTEAFF.

The V call is TRBV9, the J call TRBJ2-7; 7 nucleotides line up with TRBD2. The CDR3 length is 19 residues. Per germline, CDR1 SGDLS and CDR2 YYNGEE. V lost 4 bases and J lost 0; bases outside the gene matches: 19. The CDR3 here is CASSPPDGSGRGSSYEQYF. In nucleotides, the CDR3 is TGTGCCAGCAGCCCCCCGGATGGCTCCGGTCGCGGGAGCTCCTACGAGCAGTACTTC.